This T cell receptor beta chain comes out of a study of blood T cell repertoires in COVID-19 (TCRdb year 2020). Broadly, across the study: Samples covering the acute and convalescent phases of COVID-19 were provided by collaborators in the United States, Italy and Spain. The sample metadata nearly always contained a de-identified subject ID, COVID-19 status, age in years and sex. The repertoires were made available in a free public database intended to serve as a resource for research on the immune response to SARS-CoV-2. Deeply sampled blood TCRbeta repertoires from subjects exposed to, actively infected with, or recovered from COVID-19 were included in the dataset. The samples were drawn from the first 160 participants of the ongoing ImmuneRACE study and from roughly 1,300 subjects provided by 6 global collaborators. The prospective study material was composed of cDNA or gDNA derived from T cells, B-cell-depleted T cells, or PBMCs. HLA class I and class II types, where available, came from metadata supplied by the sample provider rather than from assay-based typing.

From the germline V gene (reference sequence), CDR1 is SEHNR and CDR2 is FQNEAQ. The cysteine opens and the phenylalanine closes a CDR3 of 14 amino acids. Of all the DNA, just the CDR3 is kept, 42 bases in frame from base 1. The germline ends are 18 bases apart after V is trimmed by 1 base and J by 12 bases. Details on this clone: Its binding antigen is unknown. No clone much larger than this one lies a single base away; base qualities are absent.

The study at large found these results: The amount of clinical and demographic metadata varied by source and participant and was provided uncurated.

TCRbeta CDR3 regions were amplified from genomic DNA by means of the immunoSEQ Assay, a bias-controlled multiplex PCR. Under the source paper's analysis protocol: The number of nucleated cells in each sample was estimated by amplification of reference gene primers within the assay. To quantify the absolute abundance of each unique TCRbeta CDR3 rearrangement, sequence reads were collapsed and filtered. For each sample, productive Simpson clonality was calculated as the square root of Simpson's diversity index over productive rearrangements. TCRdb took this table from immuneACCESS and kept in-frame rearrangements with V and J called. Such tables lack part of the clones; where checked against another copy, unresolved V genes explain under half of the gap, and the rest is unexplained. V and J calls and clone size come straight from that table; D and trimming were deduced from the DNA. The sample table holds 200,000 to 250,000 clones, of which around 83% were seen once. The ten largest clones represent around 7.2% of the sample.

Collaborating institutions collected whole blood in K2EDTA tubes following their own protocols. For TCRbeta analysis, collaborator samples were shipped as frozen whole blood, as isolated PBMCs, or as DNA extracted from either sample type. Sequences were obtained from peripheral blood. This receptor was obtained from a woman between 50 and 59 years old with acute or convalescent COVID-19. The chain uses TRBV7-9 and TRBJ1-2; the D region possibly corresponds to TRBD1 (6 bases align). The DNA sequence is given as TGTGCCAGCAGCTTAGGACCCACAGGGTTGGGCCACACCTTC. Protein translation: CASSLGPTGLGHTF.